The text below deals with one T cell receptor beta chain. Its antigen is not known. This sample is part of a study of OX40 agonist ivuxolimab in advanced cancers. Study background: The mean age was about 57 years, ranging from about 20 to 90, with 65% to 90% of participants male. Whole-study findings and limits: Some nonresponders additionally presented with little normalized T-cell clonal expansion. Clonal expansion was seen in CD4+ and CD8+ blood T cells by week 6 at 0.1 to 3.0 mg/kg.

Germline values: CDR1 LNHNV, CDR2 YYDKDF (reference sequence). Trimming stripped 5 bases from V and 1 base from J, with 11 bases between. The CDR3 covers 15 residues. Libraries were prepared by immunoSEQ multiplex PCR; TCRdb keeps only in-frame clonotypes and omits some of them. The table has 20,000 to 25,000 clones, approximately 87% seen once. The source material was CD4+ or CD8+ T cells sorted from blood, sampled in a trial of the OX40 agonist ivuxolimab. This TCR derives from an adult with an advanced solid tumor such as melanoma, head and neck, liver or kidney cancer. This chain connects TRBV15 to TRBJ1-4, with unresolved D. The CDR3 protein is CATSPRRRTNEKLFF. CDR3 nucleotide sequence: TGTGCCACCAGCCCGCGACGGCGAACTAATGAAAAACTGTTTTTT.